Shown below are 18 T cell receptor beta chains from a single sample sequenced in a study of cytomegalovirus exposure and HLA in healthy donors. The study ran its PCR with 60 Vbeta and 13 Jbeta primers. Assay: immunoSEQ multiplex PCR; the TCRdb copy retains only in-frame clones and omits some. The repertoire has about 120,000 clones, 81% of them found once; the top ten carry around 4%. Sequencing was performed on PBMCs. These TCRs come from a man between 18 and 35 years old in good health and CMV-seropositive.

The CDR3 DNA is TGTGCCAGCAATCCGCCGGGACAGGTTGAAGCTTTCTTT. As protein: CASNPPGQVEAFF. The V call is TRBV6-5, the J call TRBJ1-1; 8 bases agree with TRBD1. Trimming cost V 7 bases and J 7 bases; bases outside gene matches: 8. Germline V CDR1 and CDR2: MNHEY, SVGAGI. The CDR3 loop spans 13 amino acids.

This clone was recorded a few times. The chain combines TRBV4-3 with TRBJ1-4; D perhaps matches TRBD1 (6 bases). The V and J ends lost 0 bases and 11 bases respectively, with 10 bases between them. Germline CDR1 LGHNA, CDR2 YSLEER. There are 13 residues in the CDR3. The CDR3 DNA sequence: TGCGCCAGCAGCCAAGATCAACAGGGCAAACTGTTTTTT. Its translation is CASSQDQQGKLFF.

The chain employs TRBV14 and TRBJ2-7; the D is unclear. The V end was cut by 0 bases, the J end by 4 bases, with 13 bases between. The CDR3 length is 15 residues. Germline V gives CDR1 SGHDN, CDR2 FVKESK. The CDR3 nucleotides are TGTGCCAGCAGCCAAGAACACTACCCGGTTTACGAGCAGTACTTC. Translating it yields CASSQEHYPVYEQYF.

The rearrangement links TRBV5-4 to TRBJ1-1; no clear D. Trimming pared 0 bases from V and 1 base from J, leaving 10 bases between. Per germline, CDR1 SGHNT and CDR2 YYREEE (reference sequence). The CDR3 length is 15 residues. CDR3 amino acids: CASSLVGGPNTEAFF. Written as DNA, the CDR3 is TGTGCCAGCAGCTTGGTAGGAGGCCCGAACACTGAAGCTTTCTTT.

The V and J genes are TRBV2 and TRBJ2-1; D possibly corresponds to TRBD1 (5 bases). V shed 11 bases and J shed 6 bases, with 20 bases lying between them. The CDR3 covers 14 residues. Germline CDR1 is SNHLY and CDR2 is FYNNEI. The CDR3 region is CASARTTIINEQFF. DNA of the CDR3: TGTGCCTCAGCCAGGACAACGATTATCAATGAGCAGTTCTTC.

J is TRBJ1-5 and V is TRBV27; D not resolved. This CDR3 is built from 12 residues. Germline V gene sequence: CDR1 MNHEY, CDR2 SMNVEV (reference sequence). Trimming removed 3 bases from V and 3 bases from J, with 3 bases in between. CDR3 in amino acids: CASSFFNQPQHF. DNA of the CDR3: TGTGCCAGCAGTTTCTTCAATCAGCCCCAGCATTTT.

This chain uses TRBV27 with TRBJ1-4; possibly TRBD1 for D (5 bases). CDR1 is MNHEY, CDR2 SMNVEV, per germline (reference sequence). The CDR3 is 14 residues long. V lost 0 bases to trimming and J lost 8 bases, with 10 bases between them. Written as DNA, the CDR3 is TGTGCCAGCAGTTTATCCAGGGCTGGCGAAAAACTGTTTTTT. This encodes CASSLSRAGEKLFF.

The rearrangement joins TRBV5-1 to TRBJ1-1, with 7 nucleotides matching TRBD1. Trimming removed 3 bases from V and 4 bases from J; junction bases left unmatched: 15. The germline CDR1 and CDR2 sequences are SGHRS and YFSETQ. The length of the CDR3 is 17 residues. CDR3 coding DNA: TGCGCCAGCAGCTGGGCCCAGGACAGGCCGATGAGCACTGAAGCTTTCTTT. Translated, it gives CASSWAQDRPMSTEAFF.

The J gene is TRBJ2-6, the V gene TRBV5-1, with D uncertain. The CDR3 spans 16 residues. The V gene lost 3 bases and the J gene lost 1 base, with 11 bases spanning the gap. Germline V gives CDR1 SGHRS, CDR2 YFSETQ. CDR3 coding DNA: TGCGCCAGCAGCTACCAGAGGTGGTCTGGGGCCAACGTCCTGACTTTC. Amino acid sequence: CASSYQRWSGANVLTF.

This CDR3 reads CASSQEDRGLTVSSGNTIYF. The DNA for the CDR3 is TGTGCCAGCAGCCAAGAGGATAGGGGGCTGACGGTAAGCTCTGGAAACACCATATATTTT. The chain uses TRBV4-2 and TRBJ1-3; 7 bases agree with TRBD1. V was clipped by 0 bases and J by 0 bases; unmatched bases: 14. Germline loops: CDR1 LGHNA, CDR2 YNFKEQ. The CDR3 runs to 20 residues.

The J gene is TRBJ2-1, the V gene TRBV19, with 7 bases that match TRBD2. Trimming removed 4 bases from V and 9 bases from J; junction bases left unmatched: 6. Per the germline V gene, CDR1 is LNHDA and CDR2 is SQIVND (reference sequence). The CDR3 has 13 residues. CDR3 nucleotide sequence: TGTGCCAGTAGTACCACTAGCGAGGGTGAGCAGTTCTTC. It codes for CASSTTSEGEQFF.

CDR3 region: CAWSRRGNYGYTF. Written as DNA, the CDR3 is TGTGCCTGGAGCCGAAGGGGCAACTATGGCTACACCTTC. The V call is TRBV30, the J call TRBJ1-2; maybe TRBD1 (5 bases). CDR1 and CDR2 from the germline V gene are GTSNPN and SVGIG (reference sequence). Trimming removed 3 bases at V and 2 bases at J, with 10 bases between. This CDR3 region has 13 residues. The full variable domain, completed using reference TRBV30 and TRBJ1-2, is SQTIHQWPATLVQPVGSPLSLECTVEGTSNPNLYWYRQAAGRGLQLLFYSVGIGQISSEVPQNLSASRPQDRQFILSSKKLLLSDSGFYLCAWSRRGNYGYTFGSGTRLTVV.

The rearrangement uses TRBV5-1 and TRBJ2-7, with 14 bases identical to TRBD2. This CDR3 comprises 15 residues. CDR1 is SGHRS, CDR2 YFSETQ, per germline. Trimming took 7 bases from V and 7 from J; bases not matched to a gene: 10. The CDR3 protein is CASRETSGGASEQYF. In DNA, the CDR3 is TGCGCCAGCCGGGAGACTAGCGGGGGGGCTTCTGAGCAGTACTTC.

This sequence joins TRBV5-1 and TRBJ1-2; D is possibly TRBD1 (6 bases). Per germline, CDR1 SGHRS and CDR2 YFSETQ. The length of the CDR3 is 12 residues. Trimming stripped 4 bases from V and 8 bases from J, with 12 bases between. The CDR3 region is CASSPGGQGYTF. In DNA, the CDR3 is TGCGCCAGCAGCCCCGGCGGACAGGGCTACACCTTC. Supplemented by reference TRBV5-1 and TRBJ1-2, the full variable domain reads KAGVTQTPRYLIKTRGQQVTLSCSPISGHRSVSWYQQTPGQGLQFLFEYFSETQRNKGNFPGRFSGRQFSNSRSEMNVSTLELGDSALYLCASSPGGQGYTFGSGTRLTVV.

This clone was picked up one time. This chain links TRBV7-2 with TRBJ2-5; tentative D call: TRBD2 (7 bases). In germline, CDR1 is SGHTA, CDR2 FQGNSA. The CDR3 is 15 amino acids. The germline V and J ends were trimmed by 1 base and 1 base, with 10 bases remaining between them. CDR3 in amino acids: CASSLGGGSQETQYF. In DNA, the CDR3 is TGTGCCAGCAGCTTAGGGGGGGGCAGCCAAGAGACCCAGTACTTC.

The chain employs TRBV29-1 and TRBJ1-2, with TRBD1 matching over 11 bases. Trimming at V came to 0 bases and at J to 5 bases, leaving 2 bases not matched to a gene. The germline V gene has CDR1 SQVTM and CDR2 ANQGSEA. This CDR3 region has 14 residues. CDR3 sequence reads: CSVEEGQGGYGYTF. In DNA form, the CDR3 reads TGCAGCGTTGAAGAGGGACAGGGGGGATATGGCTACACCTTC.

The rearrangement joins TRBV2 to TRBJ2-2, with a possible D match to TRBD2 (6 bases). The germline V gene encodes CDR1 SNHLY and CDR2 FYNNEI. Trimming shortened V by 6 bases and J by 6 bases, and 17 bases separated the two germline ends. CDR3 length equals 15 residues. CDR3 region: CASRQTRGLAGELFF. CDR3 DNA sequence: TGTGCCAGCAGACAGACCCGGGGACTCGCCGGGGAGCTGTTTTTT.

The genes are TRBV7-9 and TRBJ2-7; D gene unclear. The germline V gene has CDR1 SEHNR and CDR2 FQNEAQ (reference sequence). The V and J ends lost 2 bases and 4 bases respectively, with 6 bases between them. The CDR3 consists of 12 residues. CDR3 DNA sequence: TGTGCCAGCAGCTTACCCAGATACGAGCAGTACTTC. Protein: CASSLPRYEQYF.